One and the same sample provided the 3 T cell receptor beta chains below, sequenced in a study of CD4 T cells in relation to SARS-CoV-2 and coronaviruses. Before the COVID-19 pandemic, during about 2010-2019, CD4+ T cells were taken from unexposed donors. Sequencing was performed with immunoSEQ multiplex PCR; in TCRdb, only in-frame clones are kept and a portion is missing. The table has about 60,000 clones, approximately 94% seen once. Sequencing was carried out using naive CD4+ T cells from PBMCs. Stated subset: naive CD4+ T cells isolated by negative enrichment. The receptor source for this set is a human donor in good health.

The chain recombines TRBV27 with TRBJ1-5; tentatively, D is TRBD1 (6 bases). Germline values: CDR1 MNHEY, CDR2 SMNVEV (reference sequence). The CDR3 consists of 21 residues. Trimming removed 7 bases from V and 0 bases from J, with 31 bases in between. CDR3 nucleotides: TGTGCCAGCAATAAGGACACTCGGCTTCGAAGGGGGGACGATAGCAATCAGCCCCAGCATTTT. It yields the protein CASNKDTRLRRGDDSNQPQHF.

The chain joins TRBV19 to TRBJ1-4; 7 nucleotides match TRBD1. CDR1 and CDR2 (germline): LNHDA, SQIVND (reference sequence). This CDR3 is built from 14 residues. After removal of 3 bases from V and 7 bases from J, the junction contained 5 bases not matched to a gene. CDR3: CASSIRGGGEKLFF. DNA of the CDR3: TGTGCCAGTAGTATCCGAGGGGGCGGTGAAAAACTGTTTTTT.

The chain combines TRBV27 with TRBJ2-5; no reliable D call. Trimming removed 5 bases at V and 1 base at J, with 8 bases between. The CDR3 runs 13 residues. The germline V gene encodes CDR1 MNHEY and CDR2 SMNVEV (reference sequence). The CDR3 sequence is CASSPWGQETQYF. For the CDR3, the DNA is TGTGCCAGCAGTCCCTGGGGCCAAGAGACCCAGTACTTC.